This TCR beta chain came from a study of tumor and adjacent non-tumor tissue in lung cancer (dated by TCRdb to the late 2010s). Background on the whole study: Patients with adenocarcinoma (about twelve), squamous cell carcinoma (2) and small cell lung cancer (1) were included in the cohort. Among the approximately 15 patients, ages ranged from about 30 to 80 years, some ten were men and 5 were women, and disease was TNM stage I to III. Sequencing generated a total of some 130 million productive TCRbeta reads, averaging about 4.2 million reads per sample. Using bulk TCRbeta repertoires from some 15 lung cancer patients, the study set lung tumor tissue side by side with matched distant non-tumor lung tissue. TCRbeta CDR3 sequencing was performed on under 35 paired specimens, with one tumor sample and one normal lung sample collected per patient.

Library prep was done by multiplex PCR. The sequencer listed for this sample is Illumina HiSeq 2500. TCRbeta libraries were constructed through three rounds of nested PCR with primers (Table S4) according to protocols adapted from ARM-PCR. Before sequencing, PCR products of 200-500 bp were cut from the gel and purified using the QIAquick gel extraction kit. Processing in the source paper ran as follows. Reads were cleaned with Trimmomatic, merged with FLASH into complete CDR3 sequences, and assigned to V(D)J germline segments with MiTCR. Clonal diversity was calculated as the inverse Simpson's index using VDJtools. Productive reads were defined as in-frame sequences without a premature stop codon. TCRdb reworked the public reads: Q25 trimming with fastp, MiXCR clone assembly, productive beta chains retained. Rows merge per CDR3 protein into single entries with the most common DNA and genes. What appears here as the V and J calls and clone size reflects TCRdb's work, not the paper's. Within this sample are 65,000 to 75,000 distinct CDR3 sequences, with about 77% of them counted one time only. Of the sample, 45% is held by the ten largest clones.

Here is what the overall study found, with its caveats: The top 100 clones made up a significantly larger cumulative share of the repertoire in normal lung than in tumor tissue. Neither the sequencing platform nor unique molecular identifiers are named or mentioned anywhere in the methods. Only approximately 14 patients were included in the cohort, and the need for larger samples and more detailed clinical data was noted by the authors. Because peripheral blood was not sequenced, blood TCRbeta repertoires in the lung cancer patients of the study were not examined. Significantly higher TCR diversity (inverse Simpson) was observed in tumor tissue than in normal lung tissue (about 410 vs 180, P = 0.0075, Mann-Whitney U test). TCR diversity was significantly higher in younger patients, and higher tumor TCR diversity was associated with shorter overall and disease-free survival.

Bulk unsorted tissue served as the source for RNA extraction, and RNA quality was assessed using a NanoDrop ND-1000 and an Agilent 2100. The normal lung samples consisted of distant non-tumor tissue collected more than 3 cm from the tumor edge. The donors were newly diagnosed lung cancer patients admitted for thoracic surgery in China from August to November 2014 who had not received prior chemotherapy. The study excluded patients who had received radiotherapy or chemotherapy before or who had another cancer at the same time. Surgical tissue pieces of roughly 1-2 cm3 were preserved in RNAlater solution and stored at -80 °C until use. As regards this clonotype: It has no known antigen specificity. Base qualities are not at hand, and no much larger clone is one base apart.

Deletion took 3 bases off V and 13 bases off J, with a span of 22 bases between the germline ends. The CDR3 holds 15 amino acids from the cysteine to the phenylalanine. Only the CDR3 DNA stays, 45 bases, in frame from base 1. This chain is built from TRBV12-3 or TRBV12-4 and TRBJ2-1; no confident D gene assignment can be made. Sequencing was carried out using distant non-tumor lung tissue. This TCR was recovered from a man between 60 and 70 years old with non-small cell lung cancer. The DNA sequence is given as TGTGCCAGCAGTTTCCCTCAGCGCGACCGCAGTGATCAGTTCTTC. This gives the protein CASSFPQRDRSDQFF.